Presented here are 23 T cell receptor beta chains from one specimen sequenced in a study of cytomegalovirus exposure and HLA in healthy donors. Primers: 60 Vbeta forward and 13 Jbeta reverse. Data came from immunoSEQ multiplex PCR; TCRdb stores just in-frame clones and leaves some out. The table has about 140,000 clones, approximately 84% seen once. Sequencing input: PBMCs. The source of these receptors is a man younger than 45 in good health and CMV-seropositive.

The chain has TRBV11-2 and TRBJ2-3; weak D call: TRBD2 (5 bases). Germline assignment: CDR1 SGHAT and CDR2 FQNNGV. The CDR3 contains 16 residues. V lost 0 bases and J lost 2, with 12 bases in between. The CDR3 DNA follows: TGTGCCAGCAGCTTAGATATGGGGAGCGCCACAGATACGCAGTATTTT. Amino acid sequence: CASSLDMGSATDTQYF.

The CDR3 DNA reads TGTGCCAGCAGCTTGACTGGGCCGGGAGGCTCACTCTATGGCTACACCTTC. This gives the protein CASSLTGPGGSLYGYTF. The chain recombines TRBV5-5 with TRBJ1-2; D unclear. Germline V gene data show CDR1 as SGHKS and CDR2 as YYEKEE (reference sequence). The germline V and J ends were trimmed by 1 base and 4 bases, with 20 bases remaining between them. The CDR3 spans 17 residues.

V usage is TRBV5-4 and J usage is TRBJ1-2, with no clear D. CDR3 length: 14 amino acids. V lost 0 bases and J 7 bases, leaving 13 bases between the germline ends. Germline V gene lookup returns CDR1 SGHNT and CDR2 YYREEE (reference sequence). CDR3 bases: TGTGCCAGCAGCTTGGAGCAGGTCCCCGTTGGCTACACCTTC. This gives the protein CASSLEQVPVGYTF.

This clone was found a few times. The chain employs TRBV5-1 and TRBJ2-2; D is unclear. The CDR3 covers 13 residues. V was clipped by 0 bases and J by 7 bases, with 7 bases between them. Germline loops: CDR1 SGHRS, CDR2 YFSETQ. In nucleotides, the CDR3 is TGCGCCAGCAGCTTGGGGAGAAGCGGGGAGCTGTTTTTT. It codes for CASSLGRSGELFF.

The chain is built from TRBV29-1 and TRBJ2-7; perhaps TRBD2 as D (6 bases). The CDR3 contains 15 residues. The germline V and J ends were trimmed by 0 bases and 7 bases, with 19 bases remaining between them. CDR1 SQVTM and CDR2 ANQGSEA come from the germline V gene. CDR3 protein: CSVEDGTLDAGEQYF. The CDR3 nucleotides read TGCAGCGTTGAAGACGGGACTCTCGATGCGGGTGAGCAGTACTTC.

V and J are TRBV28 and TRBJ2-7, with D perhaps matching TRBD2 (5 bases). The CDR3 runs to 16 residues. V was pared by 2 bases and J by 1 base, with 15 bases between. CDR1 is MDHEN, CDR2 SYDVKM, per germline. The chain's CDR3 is CASSLVGVYGSYEQYF. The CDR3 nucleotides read TGTGCCAGCAGTTTAGTCGGGGTGTATGGTTCCTACGAGCAGTACTTC.

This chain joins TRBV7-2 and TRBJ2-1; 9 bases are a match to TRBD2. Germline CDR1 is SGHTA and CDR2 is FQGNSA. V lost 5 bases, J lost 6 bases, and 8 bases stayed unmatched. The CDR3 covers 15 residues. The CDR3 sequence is CASSPGGGAGNEQFF. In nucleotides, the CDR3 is TGTGCCAGCAGCCCGGGCGGGGGGGCCGGCAATGAGCAGTTCTTC. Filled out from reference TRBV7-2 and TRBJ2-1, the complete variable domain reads GAGVSQSPSNKVTEKGKDVELRCDPISGHTALYWYRQSLGQGLEFLIYFQGNSAPDKSGLPSDRFSAERTGGSVSTLTIQRTQQEDSAVYLCASSPGGGAGNEQFFGPGTRLTVL.

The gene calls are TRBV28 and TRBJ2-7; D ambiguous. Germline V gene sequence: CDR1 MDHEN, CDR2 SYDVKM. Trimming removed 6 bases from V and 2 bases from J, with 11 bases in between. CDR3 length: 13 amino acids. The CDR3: CASSVQQTYEQYF. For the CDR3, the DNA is TGTGCCAGCAGCGTTCAACAGACCTACGAGCAGTACTTC.

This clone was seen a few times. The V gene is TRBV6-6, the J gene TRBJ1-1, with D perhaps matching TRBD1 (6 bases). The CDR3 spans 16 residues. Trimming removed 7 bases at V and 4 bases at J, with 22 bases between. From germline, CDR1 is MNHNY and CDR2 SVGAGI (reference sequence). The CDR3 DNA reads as TGTGCCAGCATCTCAGGAGACAGGCCGGCCACCACTGAAGCTTTCTTT. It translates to CASISGDRPATTEAFF.

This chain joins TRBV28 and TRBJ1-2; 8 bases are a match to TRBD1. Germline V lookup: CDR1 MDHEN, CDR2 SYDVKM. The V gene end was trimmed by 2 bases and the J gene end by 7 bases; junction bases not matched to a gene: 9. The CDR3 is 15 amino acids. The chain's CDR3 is CASSLAPQGALGYTF. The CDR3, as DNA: TGTGCCAGCAGTTTAGCGCCCCAGGGGGCGCTTGGCTACACCTTC.

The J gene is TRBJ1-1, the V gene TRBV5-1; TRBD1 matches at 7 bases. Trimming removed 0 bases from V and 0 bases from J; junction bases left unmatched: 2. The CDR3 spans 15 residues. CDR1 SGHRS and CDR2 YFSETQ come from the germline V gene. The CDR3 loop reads CASSLGGQLNTEAFF. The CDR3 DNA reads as TGCGCCAGCAGCTTGGGGGGACAGCTGAACACTGAAGCTTTCTTT.

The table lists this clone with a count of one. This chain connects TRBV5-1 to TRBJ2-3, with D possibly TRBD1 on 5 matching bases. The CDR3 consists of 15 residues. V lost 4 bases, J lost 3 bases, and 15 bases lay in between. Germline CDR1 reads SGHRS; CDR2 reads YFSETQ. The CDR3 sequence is CASSPRVRWTDTQYF. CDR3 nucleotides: TGCGCCAGCAGCCCCAGGGTACGATGGACAGATACGCAGTATTTT.

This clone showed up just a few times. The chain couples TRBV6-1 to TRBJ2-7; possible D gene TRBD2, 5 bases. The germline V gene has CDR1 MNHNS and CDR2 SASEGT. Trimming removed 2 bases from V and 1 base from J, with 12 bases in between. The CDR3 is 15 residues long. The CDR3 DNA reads TGTGCCAGCAGTGAATTGGCGGGCAAATCCTACGAGCAGTACTTC. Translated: CASSELAGKSYEQYF.

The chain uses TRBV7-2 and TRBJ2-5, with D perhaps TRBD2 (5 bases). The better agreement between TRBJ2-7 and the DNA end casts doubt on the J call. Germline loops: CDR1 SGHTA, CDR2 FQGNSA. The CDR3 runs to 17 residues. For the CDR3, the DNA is TGTGCCAGCAGCTTAGTGTCGGGGTCCAGCGCATCCTACGAGCAGTACTTC. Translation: CASSLVSGSSASYEQYF.

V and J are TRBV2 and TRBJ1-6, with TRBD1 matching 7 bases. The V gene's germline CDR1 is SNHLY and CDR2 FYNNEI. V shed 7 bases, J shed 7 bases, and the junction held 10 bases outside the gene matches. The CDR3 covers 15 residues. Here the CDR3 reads CASNIPGQPNSPLHF. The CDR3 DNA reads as TGTGCCAGCAATATACCGGGACAGCCAAATTCACCCCTCCACTTT.

The CDR3 here is CASSTTGGVQPQHF. The DNA of the CDR3 is TGTGCCAGTAGTACTACAGGGGGTGTTCAGCCCCAGCATTTT. The V gene is TRBV19, the J gene TRBJ1-5; TRBD1 agrees at 8 bases. The CDR3 has 14 residues. Germline values: CDR1 LNHDA, CDR2 SQIVND (reference sequence). The trim removed 4 bases at V and 6 bases at J, leaving 5 bases unmatched.

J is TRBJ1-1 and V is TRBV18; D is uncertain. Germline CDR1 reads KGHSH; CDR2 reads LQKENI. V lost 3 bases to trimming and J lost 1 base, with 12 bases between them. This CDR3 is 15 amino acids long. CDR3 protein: CASSPLATGNTEAFF. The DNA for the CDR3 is TGTGCCAGCTCACCTCTCGCGACGGGGAACACTGAAGCTTTCTTT.

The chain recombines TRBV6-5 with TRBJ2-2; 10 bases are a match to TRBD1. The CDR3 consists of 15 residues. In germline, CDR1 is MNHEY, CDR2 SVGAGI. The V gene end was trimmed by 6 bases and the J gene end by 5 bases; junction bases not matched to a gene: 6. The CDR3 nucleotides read TGTGCCAGCAGAACTGGGACAGGGGCTACCGGGGAGCTGTTTTTT. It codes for CASRTGTGATGELFF.

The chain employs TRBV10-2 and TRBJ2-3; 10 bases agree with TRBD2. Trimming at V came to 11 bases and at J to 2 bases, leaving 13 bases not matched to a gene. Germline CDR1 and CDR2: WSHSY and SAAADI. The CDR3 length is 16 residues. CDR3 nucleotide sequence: TGCGCCGGAACGATTGGGAGCGGGGGGGCCACAGATACGCAGTATTTT. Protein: CAGTIGSGGATDTQYF.

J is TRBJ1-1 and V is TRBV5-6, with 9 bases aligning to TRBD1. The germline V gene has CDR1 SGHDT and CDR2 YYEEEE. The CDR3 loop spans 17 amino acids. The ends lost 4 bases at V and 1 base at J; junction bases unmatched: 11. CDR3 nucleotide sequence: TGTGCCAGCAGCGTATACAGGGGGCGCCCCGGGAACACTGAAGCTTTCTTT. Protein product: CASSVYRGRPGNTEAFF.

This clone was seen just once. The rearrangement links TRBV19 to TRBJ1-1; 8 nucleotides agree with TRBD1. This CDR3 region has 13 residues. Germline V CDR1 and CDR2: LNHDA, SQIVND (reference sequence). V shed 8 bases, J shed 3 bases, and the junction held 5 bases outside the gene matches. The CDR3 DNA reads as TGTGCCAGTGGACAGGGACGCGACACTGAAGCTTTCTTT. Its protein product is CASGQGRDTEAFF.

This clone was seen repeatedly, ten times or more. CDR3 bases: TGTGCCAGCTCACCACCGTACGAGAGCACTGAAGCTTTCTTT. Its translation is CASSPPYESTEAFF. The rearrangement links TRBV18 to TRBJ1-1; D call uncertain. CDR1 and CDR2 from the germline V gene are KGHSH and LQKENI. V dropped 0 bases and J dropped 4 bases, with 9 bases sitting between them. The CDR3 has 14 residues.

The CDR3 region has the DNA TGTGCCAGCAGCTTACCGGAGACTAGCGGGAGAAGGTATTCCGGGGAGCTGTTTTTT. Translating it yields CASSLPETSGRRYSGELFF. J is TRBJ2-2 and V is TRBV7-8, with 12 bases matching TRBD2. CDR3 length: 19 amino acids. J was trimmed by 6 bases and V by 2 bases; bases with no gene match: 13. Germline V gives CDR1 SGHVS, CDR2 FQNEAQ. Combining the CDR3 with reference TRBV7-8 and TRBJ2-2 gives the whole variable domain GAGVSQSPRYKVAKRGQDVALRCDPISGHVSLFWYQQALGQGPEFLTYFQNEAQLDKSGLPSDRFFAERPEGSVSTLKIQRTQQEDSAVYLCASSLPETSGRRYSGELFFGEGSRLTVL.